This T cell receptor (beta chain) is drawn from a study of blood T cell repertoires in COVID-19 (dated by TCRdb to the early 2020s). In terms of the full investigation: Samples covering the acute and convalescent phases of COVID-19 were provided by collaborators in the United States, Italy and Spain. Subjects who had been exposed to COVID-19, were actively infected with it, or had recovered from it provided the deeply sampled blood TCRbeta repertoires that made up the dataset. Where available, HLA class I and class II types were taken from metadata supplied by the sample provider and were not determined by assay-based typing. Sample metadata almost always included a de-identified subject ID, COVID-19 status, age in years and sex. The repertoires were released in a freely available public database intended as a resource for research on the immune response to SARS-CoV-2. The material from the prospective study consisted of cDNA or gDNA derived from T cells, B-cell-depleted T cells, or PBMCs. Samples came from the ongoing ImmuneRACE study (first 160 participants) plus 1,254 subjects from 6 global collaborators. What the authors observed across the whole study: The quantity of clinical and demographic metadata differed by source and by participant and was supplied without curation.

With regard to this clone: This clone's antigen is unknown. No quality values exist for individual bases; no much larger clone is one base distant.

Enrolling through a virtual design, the prospective study's participants ranged in age from roughly 18 to 89 years and lived across 24 United States geographic areas. In the prospective study, participants were assigned to cohorts based on the clinical history participants reported in a screening survey and a study questionnaire. Recovered participants in ImmuneRACE Cohort 3 were defined as having two consecutive negative NP/OP PCR tests, clearance from a healthcare professional, or resolution of symptoms. Mobile phlebotomists in the prospective study collected whole blood, serum and a nasopharyngeal or oropharyngeal swab from every participant. Prospective study participants could optionally give additional blood draws and questionnaires over an approximately 2-month period. Prospective study blood samples were shipped either frozen or at room temperature before DNA extraction. TCRbeta CDR3 regions were amplified from genomic DNA by means of the immunoSEQ Assay, a bias-controlled multiplex PCR. As for the original processing: Within the assay, amplification of reference gene primers was used to estimate how many nucleated cells each sample contained. Sequence reads were collapsed and filtered to measure the absolute abundance of every unique TCRbeta CDR3 rearrangement. Productive Simpson clonality was computed per sample as the square root of Simpson's diversity index over productive rearrangements. TCRdb took this table from immuneACCESS and kept in-frame rearrangements with V and J called. Such tables lack part of the clones; where checked against another copy, unresolved V genes explain under half of the gap, and the rest is unexplained. V and J calls plus clone size are reproduced from that table; the DNA served to infer D and trimming. The sample contains hundreds of thousands of clones, around nine tenths of them found a single time. The ten largest clones capture 4% to 6% of the sample.

Counted from cysteine to phenylalanine, this CDR3 has 17 amino acids. Here the CDR3 DNA is all that survives: 51 bases in frame from base 1. CDR1 SQVTM and CDR2 ANQGSEA were looked up in the germline V gene. Clipping removes 6 bases from V and 2 bases from J, with 9 as the unmatched junction base count. Recombination linked TRBV29-1 to TRBJ2-3; 15 central nucleotides agree with TRBD2. Specimen: PBMCs or T cells enriched from blood (not recorded which). This clonotype was sampled from a man in his 60s who had recovered from COVID-19. This receptor has the CDR3 CSVWTSGRGGNTDTQYF. The nucleotide sequence reads as follows: TGCAGCGTATGGACTAGCGGGAGGGGTGGGAACACAGATACGCAGTATTTT.